Described below is a single T cell receptor (beta chain) sequence and its context. No antigen is known for it. The data were obtained in a study of persistence of HIV-infected CD4 T cells. For the study at large: Two participants gave one leukapheresis sample; others gave up to about 180 mL blood repeatedly.

Germline V CDR1 and CDR2: LNHDA, SQIVND (reference sequence). The length of the CDR3 is 17 residues. Trimming cost V 5 bases and J 6 bases, with 22 bases left between them. Sequencing used immunoSEQ version 4 in survey mode. Repertoires were generated with immunoSEQ multiplex PCR, while TCRdb's copy carries only in-frame clones and drops some. The table lists roughly 48,000 clones, approximately 90% of them singletons. This nonspecific control used anti-CD3/anti-CD28 bead stimulation of CD4+ T cells. Sorting of responding CD4+ T cells relied on upregulated CD40 ligand together with CD69. Findings and caveats of the study: Antigen-responding cells were enriched for degenerate expanded CDR3beta sequences.

The rearrangement joins TRBV19 to TRBJ2-2; TRBD2 might be the D (6 bases). The sequence derives from an adult woman with HIV who was CMV-seropositive. The input for sequencing was CD4+ T cells sorted from PBMCs after roughly 17-hour stimulation, taken from a patient who received antiretroviral therapy. CDR3: CASSYEGSGVDSGELFF. CDR3 nucleotides: TGTGCCAGTAGTTACGAAGGGTCGGGGGTCGACTCCGGGGAGCTGTTTTTT.